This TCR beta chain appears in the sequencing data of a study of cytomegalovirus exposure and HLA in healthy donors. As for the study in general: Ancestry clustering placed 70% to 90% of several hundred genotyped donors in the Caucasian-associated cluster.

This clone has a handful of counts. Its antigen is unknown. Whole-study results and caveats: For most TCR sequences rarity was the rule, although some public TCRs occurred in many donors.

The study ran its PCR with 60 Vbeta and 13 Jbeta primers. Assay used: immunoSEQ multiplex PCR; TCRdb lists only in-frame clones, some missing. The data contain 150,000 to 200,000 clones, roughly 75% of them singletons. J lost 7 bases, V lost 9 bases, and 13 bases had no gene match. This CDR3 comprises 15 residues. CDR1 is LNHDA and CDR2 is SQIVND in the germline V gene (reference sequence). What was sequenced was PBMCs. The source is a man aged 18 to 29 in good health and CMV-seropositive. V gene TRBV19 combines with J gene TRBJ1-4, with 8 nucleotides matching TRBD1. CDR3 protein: CASTRENRGIEKLFF. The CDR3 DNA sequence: TGTGCCAGCACCCGGGAGAACAGGGGGATTGAAAAACTGTTTTTT.